This T cell receptor (beta chain) was sequenced for a study of blood T cell repertoires in COVID-19. Study information: Italy, Spain and the United States were the sources of the convalescent and acute COVID-19 samples. The cDNA or gDNA used as material had been derived from T cells, B-cell-depleted T cells, or PBMCs.

Sequencing was performed with immunoSEQ multiplex PCR; in TCRdb, only in-frame clones are kept and a portion is missing. In the table there are about 70,000 clones, approximately 78% of which are singletons. This CDR3 is built from 18 residues. V lost 4 bases and J lost 4; bases outside the gene matches: 13. Germline V gene sequence: CDR1 SGHDT, CDR2 YYEEEE. The sequence derives from a human donor in a cohort sampled during active COVID-19. The chain has TRBV5-6 and TRBJ2-3; 12 bases are a match to TRBD2. Sequenced input: peripheral blood. The CDR3 spells CASSRRTSGIGGADTQYF. The CDR3 DNA reads TGTGCCAGCAGCCGTAGGACTAGCGGGATAGGGGGCGCAGATACGCAGTATTTT.